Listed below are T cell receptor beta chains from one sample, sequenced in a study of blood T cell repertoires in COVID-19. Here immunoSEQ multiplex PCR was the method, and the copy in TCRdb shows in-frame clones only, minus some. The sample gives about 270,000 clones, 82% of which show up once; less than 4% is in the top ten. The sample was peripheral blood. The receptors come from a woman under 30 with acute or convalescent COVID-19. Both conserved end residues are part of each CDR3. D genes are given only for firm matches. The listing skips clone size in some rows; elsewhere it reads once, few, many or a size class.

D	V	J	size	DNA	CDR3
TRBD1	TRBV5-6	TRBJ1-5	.	TGTGCCAGCAGCTTTGGGGACAGGGGTACCCAGCCCCAGCATTTT	CASSFGDRGTQPQHF
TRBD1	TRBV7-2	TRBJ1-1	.	TGTGCCAGCAGCTTAACAGGGGTTGGGACTGAAGCTTTCTTT	CASSLTGVGTEAFF
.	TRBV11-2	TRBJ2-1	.	TGTGCCAGCAGCTCACTCCGGGACAAAAATGAGCAGTTCTTC	CASSSLRDKNEQFF
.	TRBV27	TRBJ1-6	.	TGTGCCAGCAGTCCCCCAAATTCACCCCTCCACTTT	CASSPPNSPLHF
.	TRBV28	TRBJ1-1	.	TGTGCCAGCAGTTTTCGCCAGTGGAGGAACACTGAAGCTTTCTTT	CASSFRQWRNTEAFF
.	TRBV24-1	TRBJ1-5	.	TGTGCCACCAGTGGGGGGATTTATACAGGGCGCAATCAGCCCCAGCATTTT	CATSGGIYTGRNQPQHF
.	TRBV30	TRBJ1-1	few	TGTGCCTGGAGTGTGGCAGGGGTTGAAGCTTTCTTT	CAWSVAGVEAFF
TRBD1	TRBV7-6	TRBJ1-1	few	TGTGCCAGCAGCTTAGTCCCCACAGGGGGCCTTGCTGAAGCTTTCTTT	CASSLVPTGGLAEAFF
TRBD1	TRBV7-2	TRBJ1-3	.	TGTGCCAGCAGCTTTACACGACAGGGGTCCGGAAACACCATATATTTT	CASSFTRQGSGNTIYF
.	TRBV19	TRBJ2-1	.	TGTGCCAGTAGTATTGAGGGTTCCTACAATGAGCAGTTCTTC	CASSIEGSYNEQFF
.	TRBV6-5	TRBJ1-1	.	TGTGCCAGCAGGGAGACGGCCGCAAACACTGAAGCTTTCTTT	CASRETAANTEAFF
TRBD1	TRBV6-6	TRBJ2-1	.	TGTGCCACCAAGACAGGGTCAAATGAGCAGTTCTTC	CATKTGSNEQFF
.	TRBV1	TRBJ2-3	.	TGCACCCACCGACTTCAGCGCACAGATACGCAGTATTTT	CTHRLQRTDTQYF
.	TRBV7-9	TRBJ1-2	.	TGTGCCAGCAGCTTTTTGAGGGAAGGCTACACCTTC	CASSFLREGYTF
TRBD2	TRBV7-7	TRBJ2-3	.	TGTGCTAGCAGCCGAGGACTAGCGGGAGGGCCAGATACGCAGTATTTT	CASSRGLAGGPDTQYF
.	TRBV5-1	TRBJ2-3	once	TGCGCCAGCAGCTGGGGGACGGGAGCTGTTTCAGATACGCAGTATTTT	CASSWGTGAVSDTQYF
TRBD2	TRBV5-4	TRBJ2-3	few	TGTGCCAGCAGCTTGGCGGGAGGTAGAACAGATACGCAGTATTTT	CASSLAGGRTDTQYF
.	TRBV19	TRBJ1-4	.	TGTGCCAGTAGTTCTTTCCACCGAACAAATGAAAAACTGTTTTTT	CASSSFHRTNEKLFF
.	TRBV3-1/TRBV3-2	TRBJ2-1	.	TGTGCCAGCAGCCAAGATTTTAGCGGCCCCTACAATGAGCAGTTCTTC	CASSQDFSGPYNEQFF
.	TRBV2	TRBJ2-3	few	TGTGCCAGTGGAGGGGGCGACACCATTTTCACAGATACGCAGTATTTT	CASGGGDTIFTDTQYF
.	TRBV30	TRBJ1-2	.	TGTGCCTGGAGTCCCCTACAAAGTCTGGACACACATAGTGGCTACACCTTC	CAWSPLQSLDTHSGYTF
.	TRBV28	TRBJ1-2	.	TGTGCCAGCAGTTTAAGTGACAGCTATGGCTACACCTTC	CASSLSDSYGYTF
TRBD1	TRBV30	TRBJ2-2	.	TGTGCCTGGAGTGCCCGGGACAGAGACACCGGGGAGCTGTTTTTT	CAWSARDRDTGELFF
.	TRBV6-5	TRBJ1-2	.	TGTGCCAGCAGGGGGGAGGGCTATGGCTACACCTTC	CASRGEGYGYTF
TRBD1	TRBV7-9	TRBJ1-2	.	TGTGCCAGCAGCCAACCCGGGACAGGGGTCTATGGCTACACCTTC	CASSQPGTGVYGYTF
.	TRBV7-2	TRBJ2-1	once	TGTGCCAGCAGCTTAGGCGGGGATCGGGTTATTAGACATGAGCAGTTCTTC	CASSLGGDRVIRHEQFF
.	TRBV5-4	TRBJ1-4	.	TGTGCCAGCAGCCGGACAAACTTACAGGGAACAACTAATGAAAAACTGTTTTTT	CASSRTNLQGTTNEKLFF
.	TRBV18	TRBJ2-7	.	TGTGCCAGCTCACCCTCTTCGGTAGCCTCCTACGAGCAGTACTTC	CASSPSSVASYEQYF
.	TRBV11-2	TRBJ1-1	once	TGTGCCAGCAGCTTAGGGAGGAACACTGAAGCTTTCTTT	CASSLGRNTEAFF
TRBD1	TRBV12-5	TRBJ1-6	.	TGTGCTAGTGGTTTGCTGGGACAGGCAAATTCACCCCTCCACTTT	CASGLLGQANSPLHF
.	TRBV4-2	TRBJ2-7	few	TGTGCCAGCAGCCAAGAGCGGGCCCCCTCTAGGGAGCAGTACTTC	CASSQERAPSREQYF
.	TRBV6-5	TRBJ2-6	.	TGTGCCATTCACCTTTCAGGGTCTGGGGCCAACGTCCTGACTTTC	CAIHLSGSGANVLTF
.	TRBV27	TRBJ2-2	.	TGTGCCAGCAACCCCTCGCGGGAACCGAACACCGGGGAGCTGTTTTTT	CASNPSREPNTGELFF
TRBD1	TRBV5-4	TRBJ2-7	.	TGTGCCAGCAGCTCAGACCGGGACAGGATATACGAGCAGTACTTC	CASSSDRDRIYEQYF
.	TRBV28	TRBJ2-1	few	TGTGCCAGCAGTTTATGGTCTAATGAGCAGTTCTTC	CASSLWSNEQFF
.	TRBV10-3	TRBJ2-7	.	TGTGCCATCATGGTCATGGAAGGGAAGGGGCCCTACGAGCAGTACTTC	CAIMVMEGKGPYEQYF
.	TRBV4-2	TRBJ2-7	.	TGTGCCAGCAGCCAAAGCAGGGAAACGTACGAGCAGTACTTC	CASSQSRETYEQYF
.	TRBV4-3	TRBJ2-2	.	TGCGCCAGCAGCCAAGTCTATCCGGCGGTTACCGGGGAGCTGTTTTTT	CASSQVYPAVTGELFF
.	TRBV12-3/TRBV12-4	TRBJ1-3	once	TGTGCCAGCAGTCCCCGGGGGGGATCCATATATTTT	CASSPRGGSIYF
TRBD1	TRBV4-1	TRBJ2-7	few	TGCGCCAGCAGCCAAGAACCCGACAGGGTGGGCTACGAGCAGTACTTC	CASSQEPDRVGYEQYF
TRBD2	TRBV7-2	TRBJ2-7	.	TGTGCCAGCAGCCCCTGGGGGGGGTCGGCCTACGAGCAGTACTTC	CASSPWGGSAYEQYF
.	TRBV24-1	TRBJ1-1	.	TGTGCCACCAGTGTAACTATCGGGCAGGGCTATGAAGCTTTCTTT	CATSVTIGQGYEAFF
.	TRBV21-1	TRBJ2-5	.	TGTGCCAGCAGCAAAGGGAGAGGGATTGAGACCCAGTACTTC	CASSKGRGIETQYF
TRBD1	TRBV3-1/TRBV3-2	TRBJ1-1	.	TGTGCCAGCAGCCCCCGGACAGGGCCGAACACTGAAGCTTTCTTT	CASSPRTGPNTEAFF
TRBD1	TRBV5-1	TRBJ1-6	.	TGCGCCAGCAGCTCGAGGACAGGGGGGAATTCACCCCTCCACTTT	CASSSRTGGNSPLHF
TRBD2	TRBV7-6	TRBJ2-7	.	TGTGCCAGCAGCCTACGTGGGGCTAGCGGGAGCCACGAGCAGTACTTC	CASSLRGASGSHEQYF
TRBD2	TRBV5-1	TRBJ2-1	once	TGCGCCAGCAGCTTGACTAGCGCGAGCTCCTACAATGAGCAGTTCTTC	CASSLTSASSYNEQFF
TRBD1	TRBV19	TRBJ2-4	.	TGTGCCAGTAGTCCTACAGGGGGTGAAGGTGAAAACATTCAGTACTTC	CASSPTGGEGENIQYF
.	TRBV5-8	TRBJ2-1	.	TGTGCCAGCAGCTTGGACAGGGCCTACAATGAGCAGTTCTTC	CASSLDRAYNEQFF
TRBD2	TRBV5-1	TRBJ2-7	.	TGCGCCAGCAGCCCCGGGACTAGCGGATTCTCCTACGAGCAGTACTTC	CASSPGTSGFSYEQYF
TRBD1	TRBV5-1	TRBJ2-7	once	TGCGCCAGCAGCTTGGGAGGACAGGGGGTTATGGACGAGCAGTACTTC	CASSLGGQGVMDEQYF
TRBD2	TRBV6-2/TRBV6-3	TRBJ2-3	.	TGTGCCAGCAGTTACGCGGCGGGAGGGCTCGGGGACACAGATACGCAGTATTTT	CASSYAAGGLGDTDTQYF
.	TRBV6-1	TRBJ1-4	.	TGTGCCAGCAGTGAAGTAGTCGGGGGAGGCGGCGGTGAAAAACTGTTTTTT	CASSEVVGGGGGEKLFF